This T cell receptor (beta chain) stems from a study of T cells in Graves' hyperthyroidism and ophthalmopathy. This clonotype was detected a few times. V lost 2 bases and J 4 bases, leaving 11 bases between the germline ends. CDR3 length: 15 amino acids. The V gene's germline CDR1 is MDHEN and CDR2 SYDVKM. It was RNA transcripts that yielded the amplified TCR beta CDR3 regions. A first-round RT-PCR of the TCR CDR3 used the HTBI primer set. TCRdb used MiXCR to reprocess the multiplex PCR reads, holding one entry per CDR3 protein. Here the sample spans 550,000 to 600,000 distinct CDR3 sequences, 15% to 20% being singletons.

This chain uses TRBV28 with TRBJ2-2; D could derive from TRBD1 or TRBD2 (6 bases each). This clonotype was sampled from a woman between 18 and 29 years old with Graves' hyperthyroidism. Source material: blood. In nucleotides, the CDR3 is TGTGCCAGCAGTTTAGGGGGGCAGGTCACCGGGGAGCTGTTTTTT. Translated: CASSLGGQVTGELFF.